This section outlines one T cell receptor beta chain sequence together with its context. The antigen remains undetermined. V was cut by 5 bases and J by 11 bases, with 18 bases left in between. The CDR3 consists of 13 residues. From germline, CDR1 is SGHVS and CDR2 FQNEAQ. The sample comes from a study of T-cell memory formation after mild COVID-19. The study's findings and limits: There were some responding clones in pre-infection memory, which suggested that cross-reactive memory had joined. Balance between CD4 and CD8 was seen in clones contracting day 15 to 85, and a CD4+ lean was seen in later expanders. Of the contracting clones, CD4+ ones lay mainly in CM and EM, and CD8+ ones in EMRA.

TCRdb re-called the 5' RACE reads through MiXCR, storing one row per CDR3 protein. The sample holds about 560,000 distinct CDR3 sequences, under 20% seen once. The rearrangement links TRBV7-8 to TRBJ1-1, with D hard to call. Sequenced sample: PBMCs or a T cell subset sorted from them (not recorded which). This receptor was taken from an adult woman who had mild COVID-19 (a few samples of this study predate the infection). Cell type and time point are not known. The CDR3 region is CASSETVPRRAFF. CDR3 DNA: TGTGCCAGCAGCGAAACAGTCCCTCGGAGGGCTTTCTTT.